The sequence of this T cell receptor (beta chain) was determined in a study of vaccination and CD4 T cells after COVID-19 (dated by TCRdb to 2021 to 2024). Some background on the complete study: Every convalescent patient had a positive nasal swab PCR test for SARS-CoV-2, with mild disease in nine patients and severe disease in one. In the convalescent cohort there were six males and four females, among whom were two Hispanic individuals, seven Caucasians, two Asians and one multiracial person. Each participant got two doses of either the Pfizer-BioNTech BNT162b2 vaccine (n=8) or the Moderna mRNA-1273 vaccine (n=2). Post-COVID blood samples from convalescent patients were collected a median of roughly 100 days after diagnosis, with a range of roughly 30 to 161 days. The time from the second vaccine dose to post-vaccine blood sampling had a median of roughly 70 days and ranged from about 14 to 241 days. The cultures were stimulated with overlapping spike peptide pools from SARS-CoV-2 and from the common cold coronaviruses HCoV-NL63, HCoV-OC43 and HCoV-229E. In control cultures, a CEFX viral epitope pool was used as positive control, an HIV-1 Nef peptide pool was used as negative control, or no peptide was added. In roughly nine COVID-19 convalescent patients and several infection-naive healthy vaccine recipients, the spike-specific CD4+ TCR repertoire before mRNA vaccination was compared with the repertoire after mRNA vaccination.

In the paper's terms, the treatment or condition label means: approximately 11-day PBMC culture with coronavirus spike peptide pools or control peptides (ViraFEST assay). The ViraFEST assay was used in the study, in which antigen-specific T cells were expanded with peptide pools and expanded clonotypes were subsequently identified by TCR sequencing. The positive SARS-CoV-2 PCR tests of the convalescent patients were dated from March to December 2020, before the Alpha, Beta and Delta variants emerged in the United States. About 2 million PBMCs per well were cultured in IMDM with roughly 5% human AB serum and about 9.2 IU/ml IL-2, plus 10 ug/ml peptide pools. Half of the culture medium was replaced with fresh IL-2-containing medium on days 3 and 7. Once the cells had been in culture for around nine days, the EasySep CD4+ T cell isolation kit was used to isolate CD4+ T cells by negative selection. Ficoll-Paque Plus gradient centrifugation was used to isolate PBMCs from whole blood, and the isolated PBMCs were then either used fresh or cryopreserved at -140C. In general, triplicate wells were set up for every culture condition.

This clonotype was observed a few times. Its antigen is not yet known. No much larger clonotype is one base removed from it; base qualities were not supplied. The method was PCR. TCR sequencing of DNA from cultured CD4+ T cells used the Oncomine TCR Beta short-read assay at the Johns Hopkins FTIC core. Genomic DNA was extracted from the cultured CD4+ T cells with the QIAamp micro DNA kit. Oncomine TCR Beta libraries made from cultured CD4+ T cells were pooled using unique dual indexes and sequenced on an Illumina iSeq 100. Under the source paper's analysis protocol: Non-productive sequences were removed, and CDR3s not starting with C, not ending with F or W, or shorter than 7 amino acids were discarded. Antigen-specific clonotypes were identified with the MANAFEST web application by comparing peptide-stimulated wells with reference and other culture wells. To be called positive, a clone needed an FDR below 0.05, an odds ratio above 5, and a productive frequency above 0.1% in at least two of three replicate wells. Cross-reactive clonotypes were defined as significantly expanded in both SARS-CoV-2 spike wells and at least one common cold coronavirus spike condition. Levenshtein distances (stringdist) and unrooted phylogenetic trees (ape) in R version 3.6.1 were used to assess CDR3 homology. Starting from the raw public reads, TCRdb applied fastp trimming at Q25, assembled clones with MiXCR and retained in-frame beta chains. Each record represents a unique CDR3 protein, reported with the most common genes and DNA among its rows. The authors' filters were not applied to this entry. This sample gives about 11,000 distinct CDR3 sequences in total; roughly 50% of them show up just once. The biggest ten clones account for over 10% of the sample.

General study outcomes and caveats: Of the vaccine-specific clones in convalescent patients, 304 of 307, or nearly all, reacted only to SARS-CoV-2 spike and did not cross-react with common cold coronaviruses. An increase in the median number of SARS-CoV-2-reactive clonotypes from around 20 after infection to a few dozen after vaccination was observed, but the change was not found to be significant. In convalescent patients, a median approximately 90% of post-vaccine SARS-CoV-2-reactive clones were detected only after vaccination, suggesting vaccine-specific priming. Relatively few convalescent patients were included in the study, and early timepoints after natural infection were not analyzed.

The sample taken for sequencing was CD4+ T cells from blood, cultured in vitro. This clonotype was sampled from a human donor who had recovered from COVID-19.

The CDR3 sequence is CATSAGGGTEAFF. The nucleotide sequence is given as TGTGCCACCAGTGCAGGGGGGGGCACTGAAGCTTTCTTT. The sequence joins TRBV24-1 to TRBJ1-1; 7 junctional bases match TRBD1. The CDR3, from cysteine to phenylalanine, totals 13 residues. Kept here is only the CDR3 DNA, which spans 39 bases and is read in frame from base 1. Relative to germline, V is missing 5 bases and J is missing 4 bases, with 3 bases of the junction outside any gene match. The germline V gene yields KGHDR for CDR1 and SFDVKD for CDR2.